The text below deals with one T cell receptor beta chain. The data were taken from a study of blood T cell repertoires in COVID-19. In the study overall: Italy, Spain and the United States were the sources of the convalescent and acute COVID-19 samples. Sources were T cells, B-cell-depleted T cells, or PBMCs; the material itself was cDNA or gDNA.

In the original workflow: Researchers report that nucleated cell counts were estimated from reference gene primer amplification. The method was immunoSEQ multiplex PCR; TCRdb's version includes in-frame clones alone and lacks a portion of them. That table gives V, J and clone size, and the DNA gave D and trimming. The data show over 45,000 clones, around 82% seen once. Per the germline V gene, CDR1 is SGHTS and CDR2 is YDEGEE. The V and J ends lost 6 bases and 5 bases respectively, with 8 bases between them. This CDR3 has 11 residues. The rearrangement uses TRBV5-8 and TRBJ2-5; D gene uncertain. Input material: peripheral blood. The sequence was collected from a man in his fifties or sixties with acute or convalescent COVID-19. This CDR3 reads CASTSRETQYF. The CDR3 DNA sequence: TGTGCCAGCACGAGCCGCGAGACCCAGTACTTC.